Shown below are 14 T cell receptor beta chains from a single sample sequenced in a study of radiation and T cells in renal cell carcinoma. The time point is: baseline pretreatment blood. Treatment meaning: 15 Gy SBRT to primary tumor, nephrectomy 4 weeks later. Method: immunoSEQ multiplex PCR; TCRdb's copy keeps in-frame clones and lacks some. The sample consists of around 140,000 clones, roughly nine tenths of them appearing once. Material: blood, obtained from a patient whose treatment included radiotherapy and nephrectomy. The origin of the receptors is a woman in her sixties or seventies with renal cell carcinoma.

The rearrangement joins TRBV28 to TRBJ1-5, with 7 bases matching TRBD1. This CDR3 contains 13 residues. From germline, CDR1 is MDHEN and CDR2 SYDVKM. With V trimmed by 9 bases and J by 0 bases, 2 bases remained unmatched. The CDR3, as DNA: TGTGCCAGTCACAGGGGTAGCAATCAGCCCCAGCATTTT. Amino acid sequence: CASHRGSNQPQHF.

The chain joins TRBV5-5 to TRBJ2-1; TRBD2 aligns across 8 bases. The germline V gene encodes CDR1 SGHKS and CDR2 YYEKEE (reference sequence). The CDR3 contains 14 residues. V lost 0 bases, J lost 6 bases, and 2 bases stayed unmatched. As DNA, the CDR3 is TGTGCCAGCAGCTTGGGCGGGGGGCCCAATGAGCAGTTCTTC. It codes for CASSLGGGPNEQFF.

The chain is built from TRBV6-1 and TRBJ1-2, with D hard to call. This CDR3 has 15 residues. In germline, CDR1 is MNHNS, CDR2 SASEGT. Trimming took 6 bases from V and 8 from J, leaving 22 bases between them. The CDR3 nucleotides are TGTGCCAGCAGCCGAGGCCAAGACCCCGAGGAAGGCTACACCTTC. This gives the protein CASSRGQDPEEGYTF.

The J gene is TRBJ2-3, the V gene TRBV18, with 9 bases that match TRBD2. Germline CDR1 KGHSH, CDR2 LQKENI. CDR3 length: 17 amino acids. Trimming cost V 1 base and J 2 bases; bases outside gene matches: 7. The CDR3 loop is CASSPRRGGANTDTQYF. DNA for the CDR3: TGTGCCAGCTCACCACGGCGCGGGGGGGCTAACACAGATACGCAGTATTTT.

The J gene is TRBJ2-7, the V gene TRBV2; no reliable D call. Trimming removed 2 bases from V and 5 bases from J, with 4 bases in between. Per the germline V gene, CDR1 is SNHLY and CDR2 is FYNNEI. The CDR3 loop spans 11 amino acids. Written as DNA, the CDR3 is TGTGCCAGCAGTGAACGGCACGAGCAGTACTTC. It is translated as CASSERHEQYF.

The J gene is TRBJ1-1, the V gene TRBV19; maybe TRBD1 (5 bases). Trimming removed 5 bases at V and 8 bases at J, with 15 bases between. Germline CDR1 is LNHDA and CDR2 is SQIVND (reference sequence). There are 13 residues in the CDR3. The CDR3, as DNA: TGTGCCAGTAGTTTATTGGGGACCCACGAAGCTTTCTTT. Translated: CASSLLGTHEAFF. The full variable domain, completed using reference TRBV19 and TRBJ1-1, is DGGITQSPKYLFRKEGQNVTLSCEQNLNHDAMYWYRQDPGQGLRLIYYSQIVNDFQKGDIAEGYSVSREKKESFPLTVTSAQKNPTAFYLCASSLLGTHEAFFGQGTRLTVV.

The CDR3 is CATSMQETQYF. The CDR3 DNA sequence: TGTGCCACCAGCATGCAAGAGACCCAGTACTTC. The chain recombines TRBV15 with TRBJ2-5, with no clear D. Germline V CDR1 and CDR2: LNHNV, YYDKDF (reference sequence). CDR3 length: 11 amino acids. V dropped 4 bases and J dropped 2 bases, with 2 bases sitting between them. The entire variable domain, with the rest obtained from reference TRBV15 and TRBJ2-5, is as follows: DAMVIQNPRYQVTQFGKPVTLSCSQTLNHNVMYWYQQKSSQAPKLLFHYYDKDFNNEADTPDNFQSRRPNTSFCFLDIRSPGLGDTAMYLCATSMQETQYFGPGTRLLVL.

The DNA of the CDR3 is TGTGCCAGCAGTTACTTAGCGAACACCGGGGAGCTGTTTTTT. Encoded protein: CASSYLANTGELFF. The V and J genes are TRBV6-6 and TRBJ2-2; D ambiguous. CDR1 is MNHNY and CDR2 is SVGAGI in the germline V gene (reference sequence). The CDR3 totals 14 residues. With 1 base removed from V and 0 bases from J, the gap between germline ends came to 3 bases.

This clone was found a few times. This chain uses TRBV11-3 with TRBJ1-6, with a possible D match to TRBD1 (5 bases). Germline values: CDR1 SGHNT, CDR2 YENEEA. The CDR3 runs 15 residues. Deletions cut 4 bases from V and 8 bases from J, with 15 bases between. CDR3 sequence: CASSSGTGDYSPLHF. CDR3 nucleotide sequence: TGTGCCAGCAGCTCCGGGACCGGGGATTATTCACCCCTCCACTTT.

The rearrangement joins TRBV7-2 to TRBJ2-3, with a tentative D call TRBD2 (7 bases). Germline assignment: CDR1 SGHTA and CDR2 FQGNSA. The V end lost 1 base, the J end lost 6 bases, and 17 bases lay between the germline ends. The CDR3 loop spans 16 amino acids. As DNA, the CDR3 is TGTGCCAGCAGCTTAGGAAGGGGGGGACCATATGATACGCAGTATTTT. Translated: CASSLGRGGPYDTQYF.

The chain has TRBV7-2 and TRBJ1-2, with 7 bases lining up with TRBD1. CDR1 and CDR2 (germline): SGHTA, FQGNSA. The CDR3 consists of 14 residues. V lost 3 bases to trimming and J lost 0 bases; unmatched junction nucleotides: 1. CDR3 residues: CASSFQGANYGYTF. The CDR3 DNA reads as TGTGCCAGCAGCTTCCAGGGGGCTAACTATGGCTACACCTTC. Drawing the rest from reference TRBV7-2 and TRBJ1-2, the complete variable domain is GAGVSQSPSNKVTEKGKDVELRCDPISGHTALYWYRQSLGQGLEFLIYFQGNSAPDKSGLPSDRFSAERTGGSVSTLTIQRTQQEDSAVYLCASSFQGANYGYTFGSGTRLTVV.

The chain links TRBV6-5 to TRBJ2-3, with a possible D match to TRBD2 (6 bases). V was pared by 2 bases and J by 3 bases, with 12 bases between. Per the germline V gene, CDR1 is MNHEY and CDR2 is SVGAGI. This CDR3 region has 15 residues. The CDR3 loop is CASSYGTSLTDTQYF. In DNA form, the CDR3 reads TGTGCCAGCAGTTACGGGACTTCCTTGACAGATACGCAGTATTTT.

The V call is TRBV7-2, the J call TRBJ2-2; 14 bases agree with TRBD2. Germline V gene data show CDR1 as SGHTA and CDR2 as FQGNSA. Trimming removed 5 bases from V and 7 bases from J; junction bases left unmatched: 12. The CDR3 totals 18 residues. The CDR3: CASSLGLAGAGTFGELFF. The CDR3 DNA sequence: TGTGCCAGCAGCCTGGGACTAGCGGGGGCCGGGACCTTCGGGGAGCTGTTTTTT.

This chain joins TRBV15 and TRBJ1-2, with a tentative D call TRBD1 (5 bases). The V end lost 0 bases, the J end lost 4 bases, and 15 bases lay between the germline ends. This CDR3 spans 16 amino acids. CDR1 and CDR2 (germline): LNHNV, YYDKDF (reference sequence). This CDR3 reads CATSRDGEGISYGYTF. The DNA for the CDR3 is TGTGCCACCAGCAGAGATGGGGAGGGGATAAGCTATGGCTACACCTTC.